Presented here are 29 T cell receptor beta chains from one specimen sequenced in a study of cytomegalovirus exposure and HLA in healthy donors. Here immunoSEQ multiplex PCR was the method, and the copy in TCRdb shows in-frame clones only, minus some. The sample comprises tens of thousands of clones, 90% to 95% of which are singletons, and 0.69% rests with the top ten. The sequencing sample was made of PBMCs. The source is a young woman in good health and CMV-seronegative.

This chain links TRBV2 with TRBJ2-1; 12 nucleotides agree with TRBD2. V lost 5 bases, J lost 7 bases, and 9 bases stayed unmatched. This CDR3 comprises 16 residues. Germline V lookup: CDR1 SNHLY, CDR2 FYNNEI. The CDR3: CASSWASGRGLNEQFF. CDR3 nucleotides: TGTGCCAGCAGTTGGGCTAGCGGGAGGGGTTTAAATGAGCAGTTCTTC.

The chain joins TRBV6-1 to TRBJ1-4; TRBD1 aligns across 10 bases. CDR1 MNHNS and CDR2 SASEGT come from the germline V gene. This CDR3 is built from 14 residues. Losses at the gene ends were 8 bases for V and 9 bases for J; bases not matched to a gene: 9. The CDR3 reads CASAWTGGPQKLFF. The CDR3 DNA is TGTGCCAGCGCCTGGACAGGGGGACCCCAAAAACTGTTTTTT.

CDR3 amino acids: CAIGQGHQPQHF. The CDR3 bases are TGTGCCATCGGGCAGGGGCATCAGCCCCAGCATTTT. The chain recombines TRBV10-3 with TRBJ1-5; TRBD1 might be the D (6 bases). Germline V CDR1 and CDR2: ENHRY, SYGVKD. CDR3 size: 12 residues. V lost 8 bases and J lost 5, with 10 bases in between.

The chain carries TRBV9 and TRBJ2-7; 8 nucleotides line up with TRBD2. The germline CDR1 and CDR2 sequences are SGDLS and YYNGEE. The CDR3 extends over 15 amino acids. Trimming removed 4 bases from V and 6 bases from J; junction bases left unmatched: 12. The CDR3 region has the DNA TGTGCCAGCAGCTCCTCCGGGACTAGTCGGTCCGAGCAGTACTTC. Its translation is CASSSSGTSRSEQYF.

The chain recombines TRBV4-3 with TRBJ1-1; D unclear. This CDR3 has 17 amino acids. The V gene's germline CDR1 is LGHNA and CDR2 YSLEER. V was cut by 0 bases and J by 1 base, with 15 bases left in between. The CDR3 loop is CASSQDPSRESNTEAFF. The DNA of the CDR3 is TGCGCCAGCAGCCAAGATCCGTCCCGGGAGTCGAACACTGAAGCTTTCTTT.

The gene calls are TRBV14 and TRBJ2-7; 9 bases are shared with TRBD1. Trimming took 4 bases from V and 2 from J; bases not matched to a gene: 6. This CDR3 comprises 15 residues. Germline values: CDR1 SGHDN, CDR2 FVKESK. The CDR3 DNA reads TGTGCCAGCAGCCTCGACAGGGGGTTCGCCTACGAGCAGTACTTC. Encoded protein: CASSLDRGFAYEQYF.

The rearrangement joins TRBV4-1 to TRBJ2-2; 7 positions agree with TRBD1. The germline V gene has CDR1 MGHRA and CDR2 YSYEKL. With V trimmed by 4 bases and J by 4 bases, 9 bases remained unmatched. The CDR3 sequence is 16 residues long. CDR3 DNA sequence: TGCGCCAGCAGCCTTCTAAGGGGGCAAAGCACCGGGGAGCTGTTTTTT. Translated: CASSLLRGQSTGELFF.

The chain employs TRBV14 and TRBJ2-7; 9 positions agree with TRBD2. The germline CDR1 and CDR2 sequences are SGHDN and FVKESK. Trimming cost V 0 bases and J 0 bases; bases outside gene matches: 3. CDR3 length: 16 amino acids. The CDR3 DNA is TGTGCCAGCAGCCAAGAGCTAGCGGGGAGCTCCTACGAGCAGTACTTC. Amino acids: CASSQELAGSSYEQYF.

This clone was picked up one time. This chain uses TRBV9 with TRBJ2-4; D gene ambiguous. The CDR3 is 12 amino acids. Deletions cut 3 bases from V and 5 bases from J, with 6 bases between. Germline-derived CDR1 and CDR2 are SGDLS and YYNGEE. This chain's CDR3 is CASSGAENIQYF. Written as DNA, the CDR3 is TGTGCCAGCAGCGGGGCTGAAAACATTCAGTACTTC.

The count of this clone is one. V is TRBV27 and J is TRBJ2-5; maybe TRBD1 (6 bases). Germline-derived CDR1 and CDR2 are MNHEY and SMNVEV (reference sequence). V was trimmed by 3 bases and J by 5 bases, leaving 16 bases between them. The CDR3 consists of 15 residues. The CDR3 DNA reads TGTGCCAGCAGTTTTACTACAGGGTTGGTGGAGACCCAGTACTTC. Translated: CASSFTTGLVETQYF.

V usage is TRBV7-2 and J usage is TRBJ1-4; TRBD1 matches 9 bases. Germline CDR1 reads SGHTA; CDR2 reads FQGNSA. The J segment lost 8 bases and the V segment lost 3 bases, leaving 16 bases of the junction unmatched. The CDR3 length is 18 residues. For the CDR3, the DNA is TGTGCCAGCAGCTTGGTGACGGGATTGGACAGGGGATACGAAAAACTGTTTTTT. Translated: CASSLVTGLDRGYEKLFF.

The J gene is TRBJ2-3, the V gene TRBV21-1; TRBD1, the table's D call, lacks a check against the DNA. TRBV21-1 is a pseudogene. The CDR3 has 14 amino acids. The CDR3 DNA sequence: TGTGCCAGTACAGGGACAGGGGATCGGGATACGCAGTATTTT. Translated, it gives CASTGTGDRDTQYF.

In DNA, the CDR3 is TGTGCCAGTACACTGGACAGGACGAACACTGAAGCTTTCTTT. Its protein product is CASTLDRTNTEAFF. The chain combines TRBV6-5 with TRBJ1-1, with 7 bases that match TRBD1. The CDR3 consists of 14 residues. The germline V gene has CDR1 MNHEY and CDR2 SVGAGI. V shed 9 bases, J shed 1 base, and the junction held 8 bases outside the gene matches.

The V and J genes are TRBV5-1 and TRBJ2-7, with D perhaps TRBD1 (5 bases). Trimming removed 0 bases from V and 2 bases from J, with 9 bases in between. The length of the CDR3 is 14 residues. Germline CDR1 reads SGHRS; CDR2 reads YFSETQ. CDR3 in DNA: TGCGCCAGCAGCTTGGCCGCAGGGACCTACGAGCAGTACTTC. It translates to CASSLAAGTYEQYF.

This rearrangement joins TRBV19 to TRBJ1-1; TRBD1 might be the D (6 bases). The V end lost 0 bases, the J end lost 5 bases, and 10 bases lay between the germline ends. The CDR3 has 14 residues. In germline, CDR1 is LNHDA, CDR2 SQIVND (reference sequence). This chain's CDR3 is CASSIDTGWTEAFF. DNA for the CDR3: TGTGCCAGTAGTATAGACACAGGGTGGACTGAAGCTTTCTTT.

Here the CDR3 reads CASSYPGLAGNEQFF. The CDR3 region has the DNA TGTGCCAGCAGTTACCCCGGACTAGCGGGGAATGAGCAGTTCTTC. This chain uses TRBV6-5 with TRBJ2-1, with 12 bases that match TRBD2. V was clipped by 2 bases and J by 7 bases; unmatched bases: 3. This CDR3 spans 15 amino acids. Germline loops: CDR1 MNHEY, CDR2 SVGAGI.

The DNA for the CDR3 is TGTGCCAGCAGCCCAGGGGGGACTGGCACTGAAGCTTTCTTT. Its translation is CASSPGGTGTEAFF. V is TRBV6-5 and J is TRBJ1-1; TRBD1 aligns across 7 bases. Unmatched junction bases numbered 8, after V lost 6 bases and J lost 4 bases. The CDR3 covers 14 residues. The germline V gene encodes CDR1 MNHEY and CDR2 SVGAGI.

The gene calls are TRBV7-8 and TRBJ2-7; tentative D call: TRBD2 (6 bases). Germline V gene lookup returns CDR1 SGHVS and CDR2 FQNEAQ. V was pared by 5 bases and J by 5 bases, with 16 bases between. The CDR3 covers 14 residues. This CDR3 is CASSTATGSNEQYF. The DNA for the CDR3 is TGTGCCAGCAGCACCGCGACCGGGAGTAACGAGCAGTACTTC.

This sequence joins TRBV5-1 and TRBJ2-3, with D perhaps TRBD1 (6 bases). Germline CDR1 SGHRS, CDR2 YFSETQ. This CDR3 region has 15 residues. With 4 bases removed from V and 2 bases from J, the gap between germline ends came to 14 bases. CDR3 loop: CASSPAQGYTDTQYF. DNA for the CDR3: TGCGCCAGCAGCCCGGCCCAGGGGTACACAGATACGCAGTATTTT.

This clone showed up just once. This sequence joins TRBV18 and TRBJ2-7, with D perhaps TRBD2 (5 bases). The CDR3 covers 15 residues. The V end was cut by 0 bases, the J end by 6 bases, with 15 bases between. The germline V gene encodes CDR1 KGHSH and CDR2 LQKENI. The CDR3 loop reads CASSPPWGVHGEQYF. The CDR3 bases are TGTGCCAGCTCACCACCATGGGGAGTGCATGGCGAGCAGTACTTC.

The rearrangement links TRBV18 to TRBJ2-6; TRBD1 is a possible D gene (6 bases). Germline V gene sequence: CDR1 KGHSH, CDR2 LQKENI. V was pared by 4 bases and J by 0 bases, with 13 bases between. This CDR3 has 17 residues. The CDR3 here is CASSHRTDDSGANVLTF. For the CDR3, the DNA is TGTGCCAGCTCACACCGGACAGATGACTCTGGGGCCAACGTCCTGACTTTC.

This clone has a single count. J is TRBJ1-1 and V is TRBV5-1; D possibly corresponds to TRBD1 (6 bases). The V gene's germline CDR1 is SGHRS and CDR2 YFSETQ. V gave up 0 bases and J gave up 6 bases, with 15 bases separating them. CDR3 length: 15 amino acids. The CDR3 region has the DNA TGCGCCAGCAGCTTGGGAGGCAGGGGTTTGGCTGAAGCTTTCTTT. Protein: CASSLGGRGLAEAFF.

This CDR3 is CASSPSRTGPYREQFF. CDR3 nucleotide sequence: TGTGCCAGCAGCCCCTCCCGGACAGGGCCCTACCGTGAGCAGTTCTTC. The chain recombines TRBV28 with TRBJ2-1; 8 nucleotides align to TRBD1. Germline CDR1 MDHEN, CDR2 SYDVKM. CDR3 length: 16 amino acids. V dropped 6 bases and J dropped 9; count of bases not matched to a gene: 16.

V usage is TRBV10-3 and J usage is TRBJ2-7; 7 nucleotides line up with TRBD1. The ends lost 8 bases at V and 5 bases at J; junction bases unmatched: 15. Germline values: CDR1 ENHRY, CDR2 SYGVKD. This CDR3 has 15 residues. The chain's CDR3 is CAIRQGVSGTNEQYF. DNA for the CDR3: TGTGCCATCCGCCAGGGGGTCTCCGGGACGAACGAGCAGTACTTC.

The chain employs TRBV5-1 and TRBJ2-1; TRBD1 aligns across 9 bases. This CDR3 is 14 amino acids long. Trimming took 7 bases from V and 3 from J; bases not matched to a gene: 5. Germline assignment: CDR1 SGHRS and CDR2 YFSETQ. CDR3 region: CASRRQGDYNEQFF. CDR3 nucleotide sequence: TGCGCCAGCCGACGACAGGGGGACTACAATGAGCAGTTCTTC. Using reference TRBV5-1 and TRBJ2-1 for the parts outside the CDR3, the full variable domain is KAGVTQTPRYLIKTRGQQVTLSCSPISGHRSVSWYQQTPGQGLQFLFEYFSETQRNKGNFPGRFSGRQFSNSRSEMNVSTLELGDSALYLCASRRQGDYNEQFFGPGTRLTVL.

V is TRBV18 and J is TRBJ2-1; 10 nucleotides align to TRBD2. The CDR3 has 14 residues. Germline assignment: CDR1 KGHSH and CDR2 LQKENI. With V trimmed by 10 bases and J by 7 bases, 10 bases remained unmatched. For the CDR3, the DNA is TGTGCCAACCGGGCTAGCGGGAGTCAAAATGAGCAGTTCTTC. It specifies CANRASGSQNEQFF. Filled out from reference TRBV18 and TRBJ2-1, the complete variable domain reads NAGVMQNPRHLVRRRGQEARLRCSPMKGHSHVYWYRQLPEEGLKFMVYLQKENIIDESGMPKERFSAEFPKEGPSILRIQQVVRGDSAAYFCANRASGSQNEQFFGPGTRLTVL.

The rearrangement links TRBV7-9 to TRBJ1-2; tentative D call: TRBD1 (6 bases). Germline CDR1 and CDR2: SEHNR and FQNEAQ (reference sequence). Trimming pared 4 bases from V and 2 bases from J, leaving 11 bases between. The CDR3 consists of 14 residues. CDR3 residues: CASSSFDRNYGYTF. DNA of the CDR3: TGTGCCAGCAGCTCCTTCGACAGGAACTATGGCTACACCTTC.

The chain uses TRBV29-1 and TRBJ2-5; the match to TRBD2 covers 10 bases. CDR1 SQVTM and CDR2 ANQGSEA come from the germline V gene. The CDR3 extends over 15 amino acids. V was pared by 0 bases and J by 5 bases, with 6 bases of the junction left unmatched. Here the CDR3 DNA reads TGCAGCGTTGAAGATTCAGCGGGAGGGGGGGAGACCCAGTACTTC. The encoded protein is CSVEDSAGGGETQYF.

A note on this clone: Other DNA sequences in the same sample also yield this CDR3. As DNA, the CDR3 is TGTGCCAGCAGTTCGGGACAGGGCGGTGGCTACACCTTC. Its protein product is CASSSGQGGGYTF. This rearrangement joins TRBV28 to TRBJ1-2, with 9 bases that match TRBD1. This CDR3 has 13 amino acids. The V gene's germline CDR1 is MDHEN and CDR2 SYDVKM. V gave up 4 bases and J gave up 7 bases; unmatched junction bases: 4.